Below, 31 T cell receptor beta chains from the same sample are listed, as sequenced in a study of blood T cells in healthy people across ages. A second PCR of about 7 to 11 cycles used a sample-barcoded 5' primer and a J-beta primer mix. TCRdb passed the 5' RACE reads through MiXCR, listing each CDR3 protein once. The repertoire holds approximately 850,000 distinct CDR3 sequences, with around 42% as singletons. The sample comprised blood. The receptors shown here come from a man in his sixties in good health.

The chain employs TRBV28 and TRBJ1-5; D is perhaps TRBD1 (5 bases). Germline V lookup: CDR1 MDHEN, CDR2 SYDVKM. Trimming cost V 0 bases and J 6 bases, with 12 bases left between them. The CDR3 has 15 residues. Written as DNA, the CDR3 is TGTGCCAGCAGTTTATGGGTAGGGGTCGGTCAGCCCCAGCATTTT. Its translation is CASSLWVGVGQPQHF.

DNA of the CDR3: TGTGCCACCAGCAGAGATGTCCCTACCTACGAGCAGTACTTC. Its translation is CATSRDVPTYEQYF. This chain uses TRBV15 with TRBJ2-7; no reliable D call. Germline V gene lookup returns CDR1 LNHNV and CDR2 YYDKDF (reference sequence). The CDR3 consists of 14 residues. Trimming removed 0 bases at V and 2 bases at J, with 8 bases between.

The chain uses TRBV4-3 and TRBJ1-2; maybe TRBD1 (5 bases). Trimming took off 4 bases at V and 1 base at J, with 10 bases between the two ends. Germline V CDR1 and CDR2: LGHNA, YSLEER. CDR3 length: 14 amino acids. CDR3 residues: CASSRGDLNYGYTF. The CDR3 coding sequence is TGCGCCAGCAGCCGTGGGGACCTTAACTATGGCTACACCTTC.

V is TRBV10-3 and J is TRBJ1-1; 10 nucleotides line up with TRBD1. After removal of 0 bases from V and 5 bases from J, the junction contained 6 bases not matched to a gene. The germline V gene has CDR1 ENHRY and CDR2 SYGVKD. The CDR3 consists of 16 residues. DNA for the CDR3: TGTGCCATCAGTGAGTCGACGGGACAGGGGAAAACTGAAGCTTTCTTT. It specifies CAISESTGQGKTEAFF.

The chain employs TRBV28 and TRBJ1-4; D remains ambiguous. This CDR3 has 17 amino acids. Germline lookup yields CDR1 MDHEN and CDR2 SYDVKM. The V and J ends lost 4 bases and 0 bases respectively, with 15 bases between them. CDR3 residues: CASSSAVLPTTNEKLFF. CDR3 bases: TGTGCCAGCAGTTCGGCAGTCCTCCCCACAACTAATGAAAAACTGTTTTTT.

In its sample, this clonotype was seen many times. The rearrangement uses TRBV29-1 and TRBJ2-3; D is unresolved. The CDR3 totals 14 residues. V was shortened by 4 bases and J by 0 bases, with 11 bases between the two germline ends. Germline V lookup: CDR1 SQVTM, CDR2 ANQGSEA. In DNA, the CDR3 is TGCAGCGTTGCGAGCGTCCTTAGCACAGATACGCAGTATTTT. Protein product: CSVASVLSTDTQYF.

This rearrangement joins TRBV14 to TRBJ1-1; TRBD1 aligns across 7 bases. After removal of 4 bases from V and 2 bases from J, the junction contained 7 bases not matched to a gene. CDR1 and CDR2 (germline): SGHDN, FVKESK. There are 15 residues in the CDR3. The CDR3 spells CASSPGGQRNTEAFF. CDR3 in DNA: TGTGCCAGCAGCCCTGGGGGACAGCGAAACACTGAAGCTTTCTTT.

About this clonotype itself: With a much larger clone just one base away, this may be a read error. The V gene is TRBV20-1, the J gene TRBJ2-5; 8 bases match TRBD1. The end of the DNA fits TRBJ2-1 better, so the J call may be wrong. CDR1 is DFQATT, CDR2 SNEGSKA, per germline (reference sequence). The CDR3 totals 14 residues. CDR3 loop: CSAIPRGPQETQFF. The DNA of the CDR3 is TGCAGTGCTATTCCCAGGGGGCCCCAAGAGACCCAGTTCTTC.

This clonotype came up a few times. The chain is built from TRBV2 and TRBJ2-7, with D uncertain. CDR1 is SNHLY and CDR2 is FYNNEI in the germline V gene. Trimming cost V 3 bases and J 2 bases, with 8 bases left between them. This CDR3 is built from 13 residues. The CDR3 sequence is CASSDVQTYEQYF. In DNA form, the CDR3 reads TGTGCCAGCAGTGACGTCCAGACCTACGAGCAGTACTTC.

This clonotype has only a few counts. This sequence joins TRBV7-9 and TRBJ1-6, with D uncertain. The CDR3 has 15 residues. The V gene's germline CDR1 is SEHNR and CDR2 FQNEAQ (reference sequence). V lost 6 bases to trimming and J lost 5 bases, with 14 bases between them. CDR3 protein: CASSLNGVDNSPLHF. The CDR3 coding sequence is TGTGCCAGCAGTCTCAACGGGGTGGATAATTCACCCCTCCACTTT.

This rearrangement joins TRBV27 to TRBJ1-1, with D hard to call. Trimming removed 2 bases from V and 1 base from J, with 11 bases in between. Looked up from germline, CDR1 is MNHEY and CDR2 is SMNVEV (reference sequence). CDR3 length equals 15 residues. For the CDR3, the DNA is TGTGCCAGCAGTTTACGCCCAGCTGGGAACACTGAAGCTTTCTTT. Its protein is CASSLRPAGNTEAFF.

The V and J genes are TRBV6-1 and TRBJ1-2, with D perhaps TRBD1 (5 bases). The V gene lost 7 bases and the J gene lost 1 base, with 13 bases spanning the gap. The CDR3 length is 14 residues. Germline loops: CDR1 MNHNS, CDR2 SASEGT. The CDR3 here is CASMESGDNYGYTF. The CDR3 DNA reads TGTGCCAGCATGGAGTCGGGGGATAACTATGGCTACACCTTC.

The chain couples TRBV11-2 to TRBJ1-2; D unclear. The CDR3 is 17 amino acids. CDR1 SGHAT and CDR2 FQNNGV come from the germline V gene. V was clipped by 4 bases and J by 3 bases, with 21 bases between them. The CDR3, as DNA: TGTGCCAGCAGCTCAACAGATGGTGACACGGGGTACTATGGCTACACCTTC. It codes for CASSSTDGDTGYYGYTF.

This clonotype was observed a single time. This chain links TRBV20-1 with TRBJ2-3, with 9 bases that match TRBD1. V lost 6 bases and J lost 5; bases outside the gene matches: 12. Germline V gene data show CDR1 as DFQATT and CDR2 as SNEGSKA (reference sequence). This CDR3 is 15 amino acids long. CDR3 DNA: TGCAGTGCCAACCGAGGACAGGGGAGGCAAGATACGCAGTATTTT. Its protein is CSANRGQGRQDTQYF.

Notes on this clonotype: The junction does not match germline at one end; this may be a read error. This rearrangement joins TRBV20-1 to TRBJ2-3; 11 bases map to TRBD2. This CDR3 contains 16 residues. Germline CDR1 is DFQATT and CDR2 is SNEGSKA (reference sequence). The CDR3 nucleotides are TGCAGTGCCCCACTACTAGCGGGGGTTAGCACAGATCCGCAGTATTTT. This encodes CSAPLLAGVSTDPQYF.

Details on this clonotype: Its ends do not fully match the called genes, so a read error is possible. The genes are TRBV5-1 and TRBJ2-1, with D maybe TRBD2 (5 bases). CDR1 and CDR2 (germline): SGHRS, YFSETQ. The CDR3 runs to 15 residues. CDR3 sequence: CAGSSSGSSYNEQFF. The DNA for the CDR3 is TGCGCCGGCAGCTCAAGCGGAAGCTCCTACAATGAGCAGTTCTTC.

This clonotype was found a few times. This chain's CDR3 is CASSLSRGPYGYTF. CDR3 in DNA: TGTGCCAGCAGCTTAAGTAGGGGACCCTATGGCTACACCTTC. V is TRBV7-2 and J is TRBJ1-2; possibly TRBD1 for D (5 bases). V lost 2 bases and J 4 bases, leaving 11 bases between the germline ends. Germline CDR1 SGHTA, CDR2 FQGNSA. CDR3 length: 14 residues.

The chain joins TRBV2 to TRBJ2-7; perhaps TRBD1 as D (6 bases). The CDR3 consists of 15 residues. Germline lookup yields CDR1 SNHLY and CDR2 FYNNEI. V lost 1 base to trimming and J lost 2 bases, with 12 bases between them. The CDR3 loop reads CASSEVAGATYEQYF. The CDR3, as DNA: TGTGCCAGCAGTGAAGTTGCAGGGGCCACCTACGAGCAGTACTTC.

The chain couples TRBV27 to TRBJ1-6; 10 bases align to TRBD1. V gave up 9 bases and J gave up 4 bases; unmatched junction bases: 3. Germline loops: CDR1 MNHEY, CDR2 SMNVEV (reference sequence). The CDR3 has 14 residues. The chain's CDR3 is CASRTGGYNSPLHF. The CDR3 coding sequence is TGTGCCAGTAGGACAGGGGGATATAATTCACCCCTCCACTTT.

V and J are TRBV11-3 and TRBJ1-1; 8 bases line up with TRBD1. Looked up from germline, CDR1 is SGHNT and CDR2 is YENEEA. The V segment lost 5 bases and the J segment 3 bases; nucleotides outside the gene matches: 2. This CDR3 contains 13 residues. The CDR3 sequence is CASSQQGDTEAFF. CDR3 nucleotides: TGTGCCAGCAGCCAACAGGGGGACACTGAAGCTTTCTTT.

This clonotype was seen only a few times. This chain joins TRBV4-3 and TRBJ2-2; 8 bases are shared with TRBD1. The ends lost 4 bases at V and 3 bases at J; junction bases unmatched: 1. The CDR3 has 14 amino acids. CDR1 is LGHNA and CDR2 is YSLEER in the germline V gene. DNA for the CDR3: TGCGCCAGCAGCCTACAGGGGGACACCGGGGAGCTGTTTTTT. Translation gives CASSLQGDTGELFF.

The chain recombines TRBV11-3 with TRBJ1-1; D might be TRBD1 (5 bases). CDR3 length equals 14 residues. CDR1 is SGHNT, CDR2 YENEEA, per germline. Trimming took off 6 bases at V and 1 base at J, with 12 bases between the two ends. The CDR3 loop reads CASRGGPANTEAFF. CDR3 in DNA: TGTGCCAGCAGGGGGGGACCTGCGAACACTGAAGCTTTCTTT.

The chain joins TRBV27 to TRBJ1-1, with a tentative D call TRBD1 (6 bases). Germline loops: CDR1 MNHEY, CDR2 SMNVEV (reference sequence). There are 16 residues in the CDR3. Trimming stripped 3 bases from V and 1 base from J, with 15 bases between. The CDR3 protein is CASSFSSTGWNTEAFF. The CDR3 DNA is TGTGCCAGCAGTTTCTCCTCGACAGGATGGAACACTGAAGCTTTCTTT.

This clonotype was detected only once. V gene TRBV25-1 combines with J gene TRBJ2-5; D is perhaps TRBD1 (6 bases). Trimming took 6 bases from V and 11 from J, leaving 25 bases between them. This CDR3 is built from 15 residues. From germline, CDR1 is MGHDK and CDR2 SYGVNS. The DNA of the CDR3 is TGTGCCAGCAGCGCTCCGGGACATAGGGTCGATGAGCAGTACTTC. Translation: CASSAPGHRVDEQYF. Filled out from reference TRBV25-1 and TRBJ2-5, the complete variable domain reads EADIYQTPRYLVIGTGKKITLECSQTMGHDKMYWYQQDPGMELHLIHYSYGVNSTEKGDLSSESTVSRIRTEHFPLTLESARPSHTSQYLCASSAPGHRVDEQYFGPGTRLLVL.

The chain joins TRBV11-3 to TRBJ2-6; a weak D match, TRBD2 (6 bases). CDR3 size: 16 residues. V lost 4 bases, J lost 1 base, and 11 bases lay in between. Germline CDR1 is SGHNT and CDR2 is YENEEA. CDR3 bases: TGTGCCAGCAGCTCCGGGGGAATGTCTGGGGCCAACGTCCTGACTTTC. Its translation is CASSSGGMSGANVLTF.

This clonotype occurred a few times. The chain couples TRBV4-3 to TRBJ2-7, with no clear D. CDR3 size: 13 residues. V lost 1 base and J 3 bases, leaving 7 bases between the germline ends. Germline V gene lookup returns CDR1 LGHNA and CDR2 YSLEER. The CDR3 region is CASSQGRYYEQYF. The CDR3 DNA sequence: TGCGCCAGCAGCCAAGGGAGATACTACGAGCAGTACTTC.

The chain uses TRBV7-2 and TRBJ2-1; D perhaps matches TRBD2 (5 bases). The CDR3 runs to 13 residues. V lost 2 bases and J 12 bases, leaving 14 bases between the germline ends. Per germline, CDR1 SGHTA and CDR2 FQGNSA. CDR3 loop: CASSLQRVGGQFF. The CDR3, as DNA: TGTGCCAGCAGCTTACAAAGGGTAGGAGGGCAGTTCTTC. The full variable domain, its missing parts supplied by reference TRBV7-2 and TRBJ2-1, is GAGVSQSPSNKVTEKGKDVELRCDPISGHTALYWYRQSLGQGLEFLIYFQGNSAPDKSGLPSDRFSAERTGGSVSTLTIQRTQQEDSAVYLCASSLQRVGGQFFGPGTRLTVL.

This clonotype has only a few counts. This chain joins TRBV20-1 and TRBJ2-4; 10 nucleotides align to TRBD1. The CDR3 length is 13 residues. V gave up 8 bases and J gave up 4 bases; unmatched junction bases: 5. CDR1 is DFQATT, CDR2 SNEGSKA, per germline (reference sequence). The chain's CDR3 is CSTQGQGKNIQYF. The CDR3, as DNA: TGCAGTACTCAGGGACAGGGGAAAAACATTCAGTACTTC.

This clonotype was counted a few times. The CDR3 region is CASSPGPHQGIGYNEQFF. CDR3 sequence (DNA): TGTGCCAGCAGCCCGGGACCCCACCAGGGTATAGGATACAATGAGCAGTTCTTC. V gene TRBV27 combines with J gene TRBJ2-1; D possibly matches TRBD1 or TRBD2 (5 bases each). V lost 6 bases, J lost 4 bases, and 25 bases lay in between. The CDR3 loop spans 18 amino acids. From germline, CDR1 is MNHEY and CDR2 SMNVEV (reference sequence).

The rearrangement joins TRBV7-9 to TRBJ2-7; D may correspond to TRBD1 or TRBD2 (6 bases each). Judging by the DNA end, TRBJ2-5 fits better; the J call may be wrong. CDR1 is SEHNR, CDR2 FQNEAQ, per germline (reference sequence). The CDR3 totals 16 residues. The CDR3 bases are TGTGCCAGCAGCTTAGCTTTGGCCGGGGGCCGAGAGACCCAGTACTTC. Its protein is CASSLALAGGRETQYF.

This chain joins TRBV6-6 and TRBJ2-7, with D unclear. Germline lookup yields CDR1 MNHNY and CDR2 SVGAGI (reference sequence). The CDR3 covers 11 residues. V was shortened by 8 bases and J by 6 bases, with 11 bases between the two germline ends. CDR3 sequence reads: CASRFSGEQYF. In DNA, the CDR3 is TGTGCCAGCCGCTTCTCAGGCGAGCAGTACTTC.